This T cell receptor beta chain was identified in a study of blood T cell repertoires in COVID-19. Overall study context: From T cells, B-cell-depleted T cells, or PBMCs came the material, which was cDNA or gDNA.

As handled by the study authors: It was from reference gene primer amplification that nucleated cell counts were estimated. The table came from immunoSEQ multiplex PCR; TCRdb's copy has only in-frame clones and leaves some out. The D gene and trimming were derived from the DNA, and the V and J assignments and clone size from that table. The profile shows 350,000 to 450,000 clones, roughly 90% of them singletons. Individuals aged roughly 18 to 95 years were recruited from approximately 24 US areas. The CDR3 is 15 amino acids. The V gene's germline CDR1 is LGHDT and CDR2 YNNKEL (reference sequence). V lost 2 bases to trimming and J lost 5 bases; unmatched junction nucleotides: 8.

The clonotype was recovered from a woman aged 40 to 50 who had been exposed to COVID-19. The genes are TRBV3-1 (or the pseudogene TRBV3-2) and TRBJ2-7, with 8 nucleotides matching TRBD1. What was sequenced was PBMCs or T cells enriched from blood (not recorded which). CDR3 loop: CASSQPLDRADEQYF. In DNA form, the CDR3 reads TGTGCCAGCAGCCAACCTCTGGACAGGGCCGACGAGCAGTACTTC.